Sequencing of this TCR beta chain was carried out in a study of radiation and T cells in renal cell carcinoma. In the study overall: Nephrectomy followed 15 Gy stereotactic body radiation by 4 weeks.

Here immunoSEQ multiplex PCR was the method, and the copy in TCRdb shows in-frame clones only, minus some. Of around 140,000 clones in the sample, 70% to 90% were seen once. Worth noting for this clone: The antigen is not known.

Time point defined: baseline pretreatment blood. Treatment: 15 Gy SBRT to primary tumor, nephrectomy 4 weeks later. After SBRT, blood was collected at 2 and 4 weeks, plus baseline. The tumor was a clear cell renal cell carcinoma. Germline-derived CDR1 and CDR2 are MNHEY and SMNVEV (reference sequence). There are 13 residues in the CDR3. The V end was cut by 6 bases, the J end by 4 bases, with 13 bases between. Whole-study results and caveats: Top tumor clonotypes rose in blood 2 weeks post-radiation, then contracted.

The V gene is TRBV27, the J gene TRBJ2-7; TRBD1 is a possible D gene (8 bases). This TCR came from a woman in her forties or fifties with renal cell carcinoma. The source was blood, collected from a patient whose treatment included radiotherapy and nephrectomy. The CDR3 region is CASRYRGGYEQYF. DNA for the CDR3: TGTGCCAGCAGGTACAGGGGGGGTTACGAGCAGTACTTC.